Listed here are 7 T cell receptor beta chains from one sample, sequenced in a study of T cells in Graves' hyperthyroidism and ophthalmopathy. RNA transcripts provided the source from which TCR beta CDR3 regions were amplified. HTBI primers drove first-round RT-PCR of the TCR CDR3. TCRdb ran MiXCR on the multiplex PCR reads and lists one entry per CDR3 protein. This table has fewer than 450,000 distinct CDR3 sequences, about a sixth appearing once. Sequences were obtained from blood. These receptors came from a woman aged 25 to 39 with Graves' hyperthyroidism that later progressed to Graves' ophthalmopathy.

This clonotype appeared many times. The rearrangement joins TRBV2 to TRBJ2-7, with a weak D call TRBD1 (6 bases). There are 14 residues in the CDR3. In germline, CDR1 is SNHLY, CDR2 FYNNEI. Deletions cut 6 bases from V and 3 bases from J, with 15 bases between. The CDR3 DNA sequence: TGTGCCAGCAGACCCGGGACAATCTACTACGAGCAGTACTTC. It translates to CASRPGTIYYEQYF.

This clonotype showed up many times. In DNA, the CDR3 is TGCAGCGTGGGGGGACAGGGGGATGAGCAGTTCTTC. Its protein is CSVGGQGDEQFF. The rearrangement joins TRBV29-1 to TRBJ2-1; 11 bases map to TRBD1. The CDR3 length is 12 residues. Germline values: CDR1 SQVTM, CDR2 ANQGSEA. J was trimmed by 8 bases and V by 6 bases; bases with no gene match: 3.

This clonotype was recorded at least ten times. The chain links TRBV28 to TRBJ1-2; D gene ambiguous. Germline V gene sequence: CDR1 MDHEN, CDR2 SYDVKM. V lost 7 bases, J lost 1 base, and 7 bases lay in between. The CDR3 has 12 residues. The CDR3 DNA is TGTGCCAGCAACGGATTTAACTATGGCTACACCTTC. Amino acids: CASNGFNYGYTF.

The rearrangement uses TRBV28 and TRBJ2-7; the D gene is possibly TRBD1 (6 bases). The germline gives CDR1 MDHEN, CDR2 SYDVKM. V was clipped by 5 bases and J by 2 bases, with 22 bases between them. This CDR3 spans 17 amino acids. This chain's CDR3 is CASSDFRGGFRAYEQYF. CDR3 bases: TGTGCCAGCAGTGATTTTAGAGGGGGTTTTCGCGCCTACGAGCAGTACTTC.

This clonotype was counted only a few times. Since no conserved phenylalanine or tryptophan closes the CDR3, a read error is the likely cause. The rearrangement links TRBV19 to TRBJ1-6, with D unresolved. Trimming cost V 3 bases and J 2 bases, with 11 bases left between them. Germline V gene lookup returns CDR1 LNHDA and CDR2 SQIVND (reference sequence). This CDR3 is 16 amino acids long. The CDR3, as DNA: TGTGCCAGTAGTATTCTCGTGCCCGCCTATAATTCACCCCTCCACCTT. This gives the protein CASSILVPAYNSPLHL.

In its sample, this clonotype was seen many times. The chain recombines TRBV19 with TRBJ2-7, with 8 bases matching TRBD2. CDR3 length: 15 residues. The ends lost 6 bases at V and 0 bases at J; junction bases unmatched: 7. Looked up from germline, CDR1 is LNHDA and CDR2 is SQIVND (reference sequence). This CDR3 reads CASSRTGGSSYEQYF. DNA for the CDR3: TGTGCCAGTAGCCGGACGGGGGGGAGCTCCTACGAGCAGTACTTC.

This chain joins TRBV7-9 and TRBJ2-1; D is unresolved. CDR1 and CDR2 from the germline V gene are SEHNR and FQNEAQ (reference sequence). V lost 5 bases, J lost 6 bases, and 11 bases lay in between. The CDR3 is 13 residues long. The CDR3 is CASSPTVCNEQFF. The CDR3 DNA is TGTGCCAGCAGCCCTACAGTTTGCAATGAGCAGTTCTTC.